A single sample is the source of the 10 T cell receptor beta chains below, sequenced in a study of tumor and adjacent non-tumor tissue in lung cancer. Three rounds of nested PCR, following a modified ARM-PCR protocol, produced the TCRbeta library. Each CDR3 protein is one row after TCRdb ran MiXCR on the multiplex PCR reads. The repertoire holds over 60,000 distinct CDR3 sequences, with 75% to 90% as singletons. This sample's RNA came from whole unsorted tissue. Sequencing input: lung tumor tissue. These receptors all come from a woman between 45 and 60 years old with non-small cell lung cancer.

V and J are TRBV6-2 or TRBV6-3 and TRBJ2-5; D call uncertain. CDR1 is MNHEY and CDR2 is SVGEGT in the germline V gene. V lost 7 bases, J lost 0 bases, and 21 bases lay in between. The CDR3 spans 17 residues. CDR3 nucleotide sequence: TGTGCCAGCAACTTTAGTGGAGACACCAAGTACCAAGAGACCCAGTACTTC. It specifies CASNFSGDTKYQETQYF.

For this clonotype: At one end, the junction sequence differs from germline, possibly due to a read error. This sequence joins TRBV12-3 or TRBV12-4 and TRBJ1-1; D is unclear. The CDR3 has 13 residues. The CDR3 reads CVSCWVENTEAFF. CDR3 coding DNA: TGTGTCAGCTGTTGGGTGGAGAACACTGAAGCTTTCTTT.

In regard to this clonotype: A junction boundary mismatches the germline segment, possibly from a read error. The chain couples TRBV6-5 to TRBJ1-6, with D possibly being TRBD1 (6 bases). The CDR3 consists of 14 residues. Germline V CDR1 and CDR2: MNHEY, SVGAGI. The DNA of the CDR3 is TGTGGCAGCAGACTACAGGGTGCCAATTCACACCTCCACTTT. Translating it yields CGSRLQGANSHLHF.

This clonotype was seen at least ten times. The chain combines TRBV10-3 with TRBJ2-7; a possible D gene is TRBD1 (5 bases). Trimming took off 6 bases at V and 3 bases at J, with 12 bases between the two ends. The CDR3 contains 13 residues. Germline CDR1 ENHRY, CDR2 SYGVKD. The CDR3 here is CAISQTDFYEQYF. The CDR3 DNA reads TGTGCCATCAGCCAGACAGACTTCTACGAGCAGTACTTC.

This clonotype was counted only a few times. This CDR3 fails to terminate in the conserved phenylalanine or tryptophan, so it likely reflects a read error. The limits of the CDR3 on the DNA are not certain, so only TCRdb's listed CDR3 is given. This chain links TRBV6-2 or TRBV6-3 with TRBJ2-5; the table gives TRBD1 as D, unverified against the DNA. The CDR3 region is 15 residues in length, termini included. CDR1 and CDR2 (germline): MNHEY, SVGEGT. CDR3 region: CASSYGTGSEETQYL.

The CDR3 loop reads CASRLRGLAVSDGQYV. In DNA form, the CDR3 reads TGTGCCAGCAGGCTAAGAGGACTAGCGGTCTCGGACGGTCAGTACGTC. The V and J genes are TRBV11-2 and TRBJ2-7, with 10 nucleotides matching TRBD2. V was pared by 6 bases and J by 10 bases, with 18 bases of the junction left unmatched. The CDR3 sequence is 16 residues long. Per germline, CDR1 SGHAT and CDR2 FQNNGV.

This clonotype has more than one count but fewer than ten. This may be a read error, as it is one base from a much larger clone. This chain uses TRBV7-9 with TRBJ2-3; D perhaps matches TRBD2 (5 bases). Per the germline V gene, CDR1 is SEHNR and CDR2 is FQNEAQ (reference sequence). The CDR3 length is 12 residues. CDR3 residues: CANSGPGDTQYF. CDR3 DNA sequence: TGTGCCAACAGCGGCCCGGGGGATACGCAGTATTTT.

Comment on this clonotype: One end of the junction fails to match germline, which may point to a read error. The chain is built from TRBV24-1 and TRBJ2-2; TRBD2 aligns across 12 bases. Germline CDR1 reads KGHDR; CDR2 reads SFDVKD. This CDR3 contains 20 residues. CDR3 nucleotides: TGTGCCACCAGTGATCCCGCCAAGCGACTAGCGGGAGAGCTCACCGGGGAGCTGTTCTTT. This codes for CATSDPAKRLAGELTGELFF.

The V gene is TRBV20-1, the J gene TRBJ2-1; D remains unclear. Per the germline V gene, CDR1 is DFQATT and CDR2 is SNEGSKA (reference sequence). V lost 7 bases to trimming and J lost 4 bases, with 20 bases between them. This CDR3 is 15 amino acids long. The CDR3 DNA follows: TGCAGTGATCCCCTTGGAGAACCCTTATACAATGAGCAGTTCTTC. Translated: CSDPLGEPLYNEQFF.

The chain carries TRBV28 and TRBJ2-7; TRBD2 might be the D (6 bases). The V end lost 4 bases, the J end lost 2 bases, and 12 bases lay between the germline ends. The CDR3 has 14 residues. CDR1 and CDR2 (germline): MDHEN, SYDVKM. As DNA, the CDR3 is TGTGCCAGCAGTTCCCCGACGGGGGCCTACGAGCAGTACTTC. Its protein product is CASSSPTGAYEQYF.